A single sample gave rise to the 10 T cell receptor beta chains below, sequenced in a study of blood T cell repertoires in COVID-19. Profiling relied on immunoSEQ multiplex PCR, and the TCRdb table lists in-frame clones only, not all of them. This sample has around 300,000 clones, with around 90% found just once. The source material was PBMCs or T cells enriched from blood (not recorded which). These receptor sequences come from a woman between 40 and 55 years old who had recovered from COVID-19.

V is TRBV6-2 or TRBV6-3 and J is TRBJ1-4; D remains unclear. This CDR3 has 13 amino acids. Germline CDR1 and CDR2: MNHEY and SVGEGT. V shed 1 base and J shed 5 bases, with 5 bases lying between them. The CDR3 protein is CASSYFRNEKLFF. The CDR3 DNA reads as TGTGCCAGCAGTTACTTCAGGAATGAAAAACTGTTTTTT.

The CDR3 protein is CASSLAGQGTIQYF. The CDR3 DNA reads TGCGCCAGCAGCTTGGCCGGGCAGGGAACCATTCAGTACTTC. V usage is TRBV5-1 and J usage is TRBJ2-4, with D possibly matching TRBD1 (5 bases). V was trimmed by 0 bases and J by 9 bases, leaving 13 bases between them. The CDR3 sequence is 14 residues long. Germline CDR1 is SGHRS and CDR2 is YFSETQ. The full variable domain, in which reference TRBV5-1 and TRBJ2-4 provide the parts outside the CDR3, is KAGVTQTPRYLIKTRGQQVTLSCSPISGHRSVSWYQQTPGQGLQFLFEYFSETQRNKGNFPGRFSGRQFSNSRSEMNVSTLELGDSALYLCASSLAGQGTIQYFGAGTRLSVL.

The V call is TRBV27, the J call TRBJ2-3; 7 nucleotides match TRBD2. V was clipped by 3 bases and J by 5 bases; unmatched bases: 8. CDR3 length equals 15 residues. Looked up from germline, CDR1 is MNHEY and CDR2 is SMNVEV (reference sequence). CDR3 protein: CASSLMRELGDTQYF. In DNA, the CDR3 is TGTGCCAGCAGTTTGATGCGGGAGTTAGGAGATACGCAGTATTTT.

This chain links TRBV5-1 with TRBJ1-6; 8 positions agree with TRBD1. From germline, CDR1 is SGHRS and CDR2 YFSETQ. Unmatched junction bases numbered 7, after V lost 2 bases and J lost 6 bases. CDR3 length equals 16 residues. This chain's CDR3 is CASSFGGQGLNSPLHF. CDR3 nucleotide sequence: TGCGCCAGCAGCTTCGGTGGACAGGGCCTTAATTCACCCCTCCACTTT.

J is TRBJ2-1 and V is TRBV5-5; TRBD2 is a possible D gene (6 bases). The CDR3 totals 13 residues. Germline values: CDR1 SGHKS, CDR2 YYEKEE (reference sequence). Trimming removed 0 bases from V and 8 bases from J, with 9 bases in between. In nucleotides, the CDR3 is TGTGCCAGCAGCTTGGCCCCGGGAGATGAGCAGTTCTTC. Its translation: CASSLAPGDEQFF.

The chain combines TRBV11-3 with TRBJ1-1; the D gene is possibly TRBD1 (5 bases). Trimming took 5 bases from V and 3 from J, leaving 10 bases between them. CDR1 SGHNT and CDR2 YENEEA come from the germline V gene. The CDR3 consists of 13 residues. CDR3 sequence reads: CASSPGVYTEAFF. The CDR3 DNA reads as TGTGCCAGCAGCCCGGGGGTCTACACTGAAGCTTTCTTT.

V gene TRBV9 combines with J gene TRBJ2-5, with TRBD2 identical over 10 bases. This CDR3 is 16 amino acids long. V shed 4 bases, J shed 4 bases, and the junction held 10 bases outside the gene matches. Germline V gives CDR1 SGDLS, CDR2 YYNGEE. CDR3 residues: CASSPGNSGGLETQYF. DNA of the CDR3: TGTGCCAGCAGCCCAGGGAATAGCGGGGGGTTAGAGACCCAGTACTTC.

The rearrangement links TRBV5-6 to TRBJ1-2; 7 nucleotides agree with TRBD1. The CDR3 loop spans 15 amino acids. The germline V gene encodes CDR1 SGHDT and CDR2 YYEEEE. V dropped 2 bases and J dropped 4; count of bases not matched to a gene: 8. The chain's CDR3 is CASSLWDRESYGYTF. The CDR3, as DNA: TGTGCCAGCAGCTTATGGGACAGAGAGAGCTATGGCTACACCTTC.

This clone was seen a handful of times. The gene calls are TRBV19 and TRBJ1-1; maybe TRBD1 (6 bases). CDR3 length: 15 amino acids. Trimming took 3 bases from V and 6 from J, leaving 17 bases between them. The V gene's germline CDR1 is LNHDA and CDR2 SQIVND (reference sequence). In nucleotides, the CDR3 is TGTGCCAGTAGTATTGGGTGGGGGCTGAGCGCTGAAGCTTTCTTT. Amino acid sequence: CASSIGWGLSAEAFF. The whole variable domain, remainder taken from reference TRBV19 and TRBJ1-1, is DGGITQSPKYLFRKEGQNVTLSCEQNLNHDAMYWYRQDPGQGLRLIYYSQIVNDFQKGDIAEGYSVSREKKESFPLTVTSAQKNPTAFYLCASSIGWGLSAEAFFGQGTRLTVV.

The rearrangement uses TRBV5-6 and TRBJ2-1, with D perhaps TRBD1 (5 bases). The CDR3 runs to 14 residues. The V end was cut by 4 bases, the J end by 1 base, with 9 bases between. Germline values: CDR1 SGHDT, CDR2 YYEEEE. As DNA, the CDR3 is TGTGCCAGCAGCCTCCGACAGTCCTACAATGAGCAGTTCTTC. The encoded protein is CASSLRQSYNEQFF. The full variable domain, in which reference TRBV5-6 and TRBJ2-1 provide the parts outside the CDR3, is DAGVTQSPTHLIKTRGQQVTLRCSPKSGHDTVSWYQQALGQGPQFIFQYYEEEERQRGNFPDRFSGHQFPNYSSELNVNALLLGDSALYLCASSLRQSYNEQFFGPGTRLTVL.